These 7 T cell receptor beta chains originate from one sample sequenced in a study of blood T cells in healthy people across ages. Then a second PCR, running roughly 7 to 11 cycles, was carried out with a sample-barcoded 5' primer and a J-beta primer mix. TCRdb re-analysed the 5' RACE reads in MiXCR, keeping a single row per CDR3 protein. The sample lists about 1.8 million distinct CDR3 sequences, just under 50% occurring once. The sample comprised blood. These receptors all stem from a middle-aged woman in good health.

The chain combines TRBV20-1 with TRBJ1-2, with D perhaps TRBD1 (6 bases). From germline, CDR1 is DFQATT and CDR2 SNEGSKA (reference sequence). With 7 bases removed from V and 4 bases from J, the gap between germline ends came to 10 bases. The CDR3 length is 11 residues. The CDR3 bases are TGCAGTGTCGGGGGGCCCTATGGCTACACCTTC. Its protein product is CSVGGPYGYTF.

This sequence joins TRBV6-2 or TRBV6-3 and TRBJ2-5; 10 bases are a match to TRBD1. The CDR3 runs to 16 residues. Germline V CDR1 and CDR2: MNHEY, SVGEGT. The trim removed 5 bases at V and 2 bases at J, leaving 8 bases unmatched. Here the CDR3 reads CASSPWTGGSQETQYF. For the CDR3, the DNA is TGTGCCAGCAGTCCCTGGACAGGGGGATCACAAGAGACCCAGTACTTC.

The J gene is TRBJ1-5, the V gene TRBV28; the D gene is possibly TRBD1 (5 bases). Per germline, CDR1 MDHEN and CDR2 SYDVKM. This CDR3 has 14 residues. Trimming pared 3 bases from V and 7 bases from J, leaving 13 bases between. The DNA of the CDR3 is TGTGCCAGCAGTTTTGGACATGCGAAACAGCCCCAGCATTTT. This encodes CASSFGHAKQPQHF.

This clonotype was counted only a few times. This chain joins TRBV11-2 and TRBJ2-7, with D possibly matching TRBD1 (6 bases). V lost 0 bases, J lost 2 bases, and 11 bases lay in between. The CDR3 loop spans 15 amino acids. Germline V gene data show CDR1 as SGHAT and CDR2 as FQNNGV. The CDR3 DNA reads TGTGCCAGCAGCTTAGATCGGGGACAAGCCTACGAGCAGTACTTC. Translation: CASSLDRGQAYEQYF.

V gene TRBV4-3 combines with J gene TRBJ2-3, with D possibly being TRBD2 (6 bases). The CDR3 spans 16 residues. Looked up from germline, CDR1 is LGHNA and CDR2 is YSLEER. Between the trimmed V and J ends, which lost 1 base and 1 base, there was a span of 12 bases. CDR3 amino acids: CASSQGGDFGTDTQYF. CDR3 DNA: TGCGCCAGCAGCCAAGGAGGGGACTTTGGCACAGATACGCAGTATTTT.

The table lists this clonotype with a few counts. This rearrangement joins TRBV4-3 to TRBJ2-5; 9 positions match TRBD2. The CDR3 has 15 residues. J lost 2 bases, V lost 4 bases, and 5 bases had no gene match. CDR1 and CDR2 (germline): LGHNA, YSLEER. The CDR3 DNA reads as TGCGCCAGCAGCCGGTCTGCGGGGGGGCAAGAGACCCAGTACTTC. It translates to CASSRSAGGQETQYF.

The table lists this clonotype with a count of one. The chain links TRBV19 to TRBJ2-7; D remains unclear. This CDR3 region has 12 residues. V dropped 3 bases and J dropped 6 bases, with 9 bases sitting between them. CDR1 and CDR2 from the germline V gene are LNHDA and SQIVND (reference sequence). CDR3 residues: CASSMPPGEQYF. The CDR3 region has the DNA TGTGCCAGTAGTATGCCCCCCGGCGAGCAGTACTTC. The whole variable domain, remainder taken from reference TRBV19 and TRBJ2-7, is DGGITQSPKYLFRKEGQNVTLSCEQNLNHDAMYWYRQDPGQGLRLIYYSQIVNDFQKGDIAEGYSVSREKKESFPLTVTSAQKNPTAFYLCASSMPPGEQYFGPGTRLTVT.